Each of the 15 T cell receptor beta chains below was sequenced from the same sample in a study of T cells in Graves' hyperthyroidism and ophthalmopathy (dated 2019 in TCRdb). The library was built by means of multiplex PCR. Sequencing was carried out with an Illumina HiSeq 2000. Amplification of TCR beta CDR3 regions was carried out from RNA transcripts. A first-round RT-PCR of the TCR CDR3 used the HTBI primer set with the Qiagen OneStep RT-PCR kit. TCRdb reprocessing: public reads trimmed at Q25 with fastp, clones called with MiXCR, in-frame beta chains kept. Each entry merges the rows of one CDR3 protein and shows their most common DNA and genes. The sample table records about 640,000 distinct CDR3 sequences; more than 12% of these occur just once. The top ten clones comprise 12% of the sample. The sequencing input was blood. Source of these receptors: a woman aged 50 to 65 with Graves' ophthalmopathy.

This clonotype occurred many times. The chain combines TRBV11-1 with TRBJ2-1, with TRBD2 as a possible D gene (6 bases). The CDR3 loop spans 16 amino acids. Per germline, CDR1 SGHAT and CDR2 FQDESV (reference sequence). The V and J ends lost 5 bases and 2 bases respectively, with 16 bases between them. CDR3 in DNA: TGTGCCAGCAGCCGTGCCCGGAGGGCAACCTACAATGAGCAGTTCTTC. Its protein product is CASSRARRATYNEQFF.

This clonotype showed up many times. A junction end diverges from the germline sequence, so it may reflect a read error. This chain joins TRBV7-7 and TRBJ2-1; TRBD2 aligns across 10 bases. There are 17 residues in the CDR3. CDR1 and CDR2 from the germline V gene are SSHAT and FNYEAQ (reference sequence). The CDR3 reads CASSPDPSGSSYNEQFF. The CDR3 nucleotides are TGTGCTAGCAGCCCGGATCCTAGCGGGAGTTCCTACAATGAGCAGTTCTTC.

This clonotype turned up a few times. The rearrangement joins TRBV5-4 to TRBJ1-6; possibly TRBD1 for D (6 bases). V gave up 4 bases and J gave up 5 bases, with 16 bases separating them. Germline CDR1 and CDR2: SGHNT and YYREEE (reference sequence). This CDR3 is 16 amino acids long. The CDR3 DNA follows: TGTGCCAGCAGCCCACGACCCGGGACAAATAATTCACCCCTCCACTTT. It is translated as CASSPRPGTNNSPLHF.

The rearrangement links TRBV19 to TRBJ1-1; maybe TRBD1 (5 bases). This CDR3 contains 13 residues. Germline-derived CDR1 and CDR2 are LNHDA and SQIVND (reference sequence). V lost 9 bases and J lost 5, with 16 bases in between. CDR3 residues: CASLSRAGTEAFF. Written as DNA, the CDR3 is TGTGCCAGCCTGAGCAGGGCGGGTACTGAAGCTTTCTTT.

This clonotype was recorded at least ten times. CDR3 sequence: CASSHRPETLPQHF. Written as DNA, the CDR3 is TGTGCCAGCAGCCACCGGCCAGAGACTTTGCCCCAGCATTTT. The chain recombines TRBV16 with TRBJ1-5; D unresolved. Germline CDR1 is KGHSY and CDR2 is FQNENV. The V and J ends lost 3 bases and 9 bases respectively, with 15 bases between them. The CDR3 runs 14 residues. The variable domain in full, completed from reference TRBV16 and TRBJ1-5, reads GEEVAQTPKHLVRGEGQKAKLYCAPIKGHSYVFWYQQVLKNEFKFLISFQNENVFDETGMPKERFSAKCLPNSPCSLEIQATKLEDSAVYFCASSHRPETLPQHFGDGTRLSIL.

This clonotype appeared many times. The chain combines TRBV5-1 with TRBJ2-1; TRBD2 matches 9 bases. Germline V gene data show CDR1 as SGHRS and CDR2 as YFSETQ. V gave up 3 bases and J gave up 6 bases; unmatched junction bases: 7. CDR3 length equals 15 residues. The CDR3 DNA reads TGCGCCAGCAGCTCGCTAGCGGGACCATCCAATGAGCAGTTCTTC. Protein sequence: CASSSLAGPSNEQFF.

This clonotype was observed many times. The chain combines TRBV7-9 with TRBJ2-2; 7 bases map to TRBD2. The germline CDR1 and CDR2 sequences are SEHNR and FQNEAQ (reference sequence). With V trimmed by 0 bases and J by 4 bases, 5 bases remained unmatched. This CDR3 has 16 amino acids. For the CDR3, the DNA is TGTGCCAGCAGCTTAGCGCGCGGGAGTGGCACCGGGGAGCTGTTTTTT. Translated, it gives CASSLARGSGTGELFF. The full variable domain, completed using reference TRBV7-9 and TRBJ2-2, is DTGVSQNPRHKITKRGQNVTFRCDPISEHNRLYWYRQTLGQGPEFLTYFQNEAQLEKSRLLSDRFSAERPKGSFSTLEIQRTEQGDSAMYLCASSLARGSGTGELFFGEGSRLTVL.

This clonotype was detected many times. The chain recombines TRBV27 with TRBJ1-5; TRBD1 is a possible D gene (5 bases). Germline lookup yields CDR1 MNHEY and CDR2 SMNVEV (reference sequence). CDR3 size: 15 residues. The ends were cut back, 8 bases at V and 2 bases at J, with 16 bases in the middle. The CDR3, as DNA: TGTGCCAGCCATACCGGGGCGGGAGGCAATCAGCCCCAGCATTTT. Translation: CASHTGAGGNQPQHF.

This clonotype has a count of ten or more. This chain connects TRBV18 to TRBJ1-1; weak D call: TRBD1 (5 bases). The V gene's germline CDR1 is KGHSH and CDR2 LQKENI. The CDR3 is made up of 14 amino acids. Trimming cost V 3 bases and J 3 bases, with 11 bases left between them. The CDR3 is CASSPRDRYTEAFF. The CDR3, as DNA: TGTGCCAGCTCACCCCGGGACCGGTACACTGAAGCTTTCTTT. The full variable domain, rest sourced from reference TRBV18 and TRBJ1-1, is NAGVMQNPRHLVRRRGQEARLRCSPMKGHSHVYWYRQLPEEGLKFMVYLQKENIIDESGMPKERFSAEFPKEGPSILRIQQVVRGDSAAYFCASSPRDRYTEAFFGQGTRLTVV.

The CDR3 DNA reads as TGCAGCGTTGGAACTAGCGGGATAATCGGGGAGCAGTACTTC. Translating it yields CSVGTSGIIGEQYF. This chain links TRBV29-1 with TRBJ2-7; TRBD2 matches 10 bases. Germline CDR1 reads SQVTM; CDR2 reads ANQGSEA. The CDR3 covers 14 residues. V was pared by 4 bases and J by 7 bases, with 10 bases of the junction left unmatched.

This clonotype was counted a few times. The chain employs TRBV29-1 and TRBJ2-7, with 8 bases matching TRBD1. The J segment lost 6 bases and the V segment lost 4 bases, leaving 5 bases of the junction unmatched. Germline loops: CDR1 SQVTM, CDR2 ANQGSEA. The CDR3 is 12 residues long. CDR3 in amino acids: CSVGTGTFEQYF. DNA of the CDR3: TGCAGCGTTGGGACAGGGACGTTCGAGCAGTACTTC.

This clonotype was detected ten times or more. The genes are TRBV6-6 and TRBJ2-7, with D perhaps TRBD2 (5 bases). This CDR3 region has 14 residues. The V gene lost 0 bases and the J gene lost 7 bases, with 13 bases spanning the gap. Germline loops: CDR1 MNHNY, CDR2 SVGAGI (reference sequence). The CDR3 DNA is TGTGCCAGCAGTTACTCCCGGGCCCGAGGGGAGCAGTACTTC. As protein: CASSYSRARGEQYF.

This clonotype was counted at least ten times. V and J are TRBV11-1 and TRBJ2-1, with 13 bases fitting TRBD2. The CDR3 sequence is 17 residues long. With V trimmed by 5 bases and J by 7 bases, 11 bases remained unmatched. Germline CDR1 is SGHAT and CDR2 is FQDESV (reference sequence). The CDR3 loop reads CASSQGTSGMLVNEQFF. The CDR3 nucleotides read TGTGCCAGCAGCCAAGGGACTAGCGGGATGCTTGTAAATGAGCAGTTCTTC.

As regards this clonotype: A much bigger clone sits one base away, suggesting this may be a read error. This chain joins TRBV15 and TRBJ2-7, with TRBD2 identical over 8 bases. This CDR3 comprises 13 residues. Trimming took 6 bases from V and 3 from J; bases not matched to a gene: 4. The germline V gene has CDR1 LNHNV and CDR2 YYDKDF (reference sequence). CDR3 residues: CATRPGTSYEQYF. Written as DNA, the CDR3 is TGTGCCACCAGACCCGGGACTAGCTACGAGCAGTACTTC.

The rearrangement uses TRBV4-3 and TRBJ1-1; D is ambiguous. V was shortened by 0 bases and J by 0 bases, with 8 bases between the two germline ends. Germline V lookup: CDR1 LGHNA, CDR2 YSLEER. The CDR3 extends over 15 amino acids. The CDR3 here is CASSQDFRVNTEAFF. CDR3 DNA sequence: TGCGCCAGCAGCCAAGATTTTCGGGTGAACACTGAAGCTTTCTTT.